This TCR beta chain was captured in a study of T cells after yellow fever vaccination. TCRdb ran MiXCR on the 5' RACE reads and lists one entry per CDR3 protein. The data contain a few hundred thousand distinct CDR3 sequences, 6.2% of them singletons. This clonotype was recorded once. As yet, its antigen is unknown. Sequence at one end of the junction differs from germline and may be a read error. General observations from the study: Reappearing after the booster were most of the clones from primary vaccination (roughly 96% CD4, 88% CD8). There was a small share of clonotypes that showed up in both the CD4 and CD8 compartments.

The receptor was isolated from a man under 40 who received the YFV17D yellow fever vaccine. The sequencing used PBMCs, collected 5 days after the yellow fever booster vaccination.

The CDR3 DNA reads as TGCAGTGCTGGGCAGGGCCCCGGGGAGCTGTCTTTT. It is translated as CSAGQGPGELSF. The chain carries TRBV20-1 and TRBJ2-2, with D perhaps assigned TRBD1 or TRBD2 (5 bases each). The CDR3 covers 12 residues. Germline V gene lookup returns CDR1 DFQATT and CDR2 SNEGSKA (reference sequence).